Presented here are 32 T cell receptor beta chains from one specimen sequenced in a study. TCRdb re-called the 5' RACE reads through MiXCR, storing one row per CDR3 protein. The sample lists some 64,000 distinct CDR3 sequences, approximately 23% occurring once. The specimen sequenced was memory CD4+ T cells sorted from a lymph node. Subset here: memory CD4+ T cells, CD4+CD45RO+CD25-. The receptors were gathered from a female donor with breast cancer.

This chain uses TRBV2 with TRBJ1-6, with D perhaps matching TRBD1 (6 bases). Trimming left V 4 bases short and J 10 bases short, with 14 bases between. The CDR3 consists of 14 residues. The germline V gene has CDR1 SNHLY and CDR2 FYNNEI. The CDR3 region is CASSGAGEVSPLHF. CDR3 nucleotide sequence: TGTGCCAGCAGTGGGGCAGGGGAAGTATCACCCCTCCACTTT.

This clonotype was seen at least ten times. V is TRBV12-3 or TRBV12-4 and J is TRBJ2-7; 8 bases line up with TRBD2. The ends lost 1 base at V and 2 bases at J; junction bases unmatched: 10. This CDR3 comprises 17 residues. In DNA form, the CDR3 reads TGTGCCAGCAGTTTAGGGGCGGGGGGACTCAAAGCCTACGAGCAGTACTTC. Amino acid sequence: CASSLGAGGLKAYEQYF.

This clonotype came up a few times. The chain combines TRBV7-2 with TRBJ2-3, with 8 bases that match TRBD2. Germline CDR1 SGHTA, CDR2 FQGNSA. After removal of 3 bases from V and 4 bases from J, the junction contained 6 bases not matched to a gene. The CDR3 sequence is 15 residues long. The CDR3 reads CASSFNGGAPDTQYF. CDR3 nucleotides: TGTGCCAGCAGCTTTAACGGGGGGGCCCCAGATACGCAGTATTTT.

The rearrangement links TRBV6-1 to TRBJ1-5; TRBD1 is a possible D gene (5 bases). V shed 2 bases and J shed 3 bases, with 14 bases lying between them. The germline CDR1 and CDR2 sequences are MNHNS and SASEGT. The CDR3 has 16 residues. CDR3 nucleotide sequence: TGTGCCAGCAGTGAATTTCTTTCGGGGGACAATCAGCCCCAGCATTTT. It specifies CASSEFLSGDNQPQHF.

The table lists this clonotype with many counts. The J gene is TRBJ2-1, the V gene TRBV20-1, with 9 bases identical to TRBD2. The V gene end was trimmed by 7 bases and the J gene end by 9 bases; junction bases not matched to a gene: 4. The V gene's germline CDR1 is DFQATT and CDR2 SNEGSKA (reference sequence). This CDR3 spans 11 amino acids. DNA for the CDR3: TGCAGTGTAGCGGGGGAGCTTGAGCAGTTCTTC. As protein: CSVAGELEQFF.

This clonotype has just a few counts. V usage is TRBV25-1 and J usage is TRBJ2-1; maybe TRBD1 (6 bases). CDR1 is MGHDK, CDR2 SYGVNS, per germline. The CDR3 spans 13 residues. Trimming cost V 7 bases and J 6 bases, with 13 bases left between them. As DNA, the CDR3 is TGTGCCAGCACCAGGGACACCCGCAATGAGCAGTTCTTC. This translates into CASTRDTRNEQFF. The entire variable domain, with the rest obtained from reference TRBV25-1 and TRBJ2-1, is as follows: EADIYQTPRYLVIGTGKKITLECSQTMGHDKMYWYQQDPGMELHLIHYSYGVNSTEKGDLSSESTVSRIRTEHFPLTLESARPSHTSQYLCASTRDTRNEQFFGPGTRLTVL.

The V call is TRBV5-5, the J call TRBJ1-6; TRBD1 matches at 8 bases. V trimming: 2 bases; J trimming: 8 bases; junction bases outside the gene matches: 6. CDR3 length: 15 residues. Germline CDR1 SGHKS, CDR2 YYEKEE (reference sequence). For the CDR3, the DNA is TGTGCCAGCAGCTTCTTTCCAGGGGGCGATTCACCCCTCCACTTT. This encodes CASSFFPGGDSPLHF.

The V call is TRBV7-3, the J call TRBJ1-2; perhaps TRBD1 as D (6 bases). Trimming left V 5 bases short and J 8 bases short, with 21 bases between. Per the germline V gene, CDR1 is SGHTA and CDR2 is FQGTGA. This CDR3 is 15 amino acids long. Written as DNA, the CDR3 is TGTGCCAGCAGCCTCAGCCGGGACACCTCAACCGGCTACACCTTC. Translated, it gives CASSLSRDTSTGYTF.

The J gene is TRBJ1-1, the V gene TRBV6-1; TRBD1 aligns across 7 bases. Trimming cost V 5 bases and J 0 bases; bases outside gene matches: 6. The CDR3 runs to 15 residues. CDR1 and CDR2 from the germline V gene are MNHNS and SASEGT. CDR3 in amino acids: CASSSPTGMNTEAFF. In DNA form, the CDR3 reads TGTGCCAGCAGTTCGCCGACAGGGATGAACACTGAAGCTTTCTTT.

Here the CDR3 DNA reads TGTGCCAGCAGACGACAACAGACAGGGGAGCAGTACTTC. Amino acids: CASRRQQTGEQYF. The chain employs TRBV12-3 or TRBV12-4 and TRBJ2-7; 7 bases line up with TRBD1. The V and J ends lost 6 bases and 7 bases, in that order; junction bases with no gene match: 9. The CDR3 extends over 13 amino acids.

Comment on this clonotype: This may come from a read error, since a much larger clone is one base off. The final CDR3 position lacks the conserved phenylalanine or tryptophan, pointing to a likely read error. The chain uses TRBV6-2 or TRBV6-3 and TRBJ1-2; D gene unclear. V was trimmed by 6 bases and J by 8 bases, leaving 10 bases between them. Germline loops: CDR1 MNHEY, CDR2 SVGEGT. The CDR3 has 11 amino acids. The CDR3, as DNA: TGTGCCAGCAGCGGGATGGGCGGCTACACCCTC. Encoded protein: CASSGMGGYTL.

CDR3 region: CASSPGQRGGYTF. The DNA of the CDR3 is TGCGCCAGCAGCCCGGGACAGCGGGGAGGCTACACCTTC. The chain uses TRBV4-3 and TRBJ1-2; 7 bases agree with TRBD1. This CDR3 is built from 13 residues. Germline V CDR1 and CDR2: LGHNA, YSLEER. V shed 4 bases and J 8 bases; nucleotides not matched to a gene: 7.

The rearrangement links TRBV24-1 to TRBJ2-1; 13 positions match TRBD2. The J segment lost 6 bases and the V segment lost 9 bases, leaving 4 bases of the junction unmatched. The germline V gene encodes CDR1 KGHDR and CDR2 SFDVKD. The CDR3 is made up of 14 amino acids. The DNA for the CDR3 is TGTGCCACCGGGACTAGCGGGAATCTCAATGAGCAGTTCTTC. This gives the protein CATGTSGNLNEQFF.

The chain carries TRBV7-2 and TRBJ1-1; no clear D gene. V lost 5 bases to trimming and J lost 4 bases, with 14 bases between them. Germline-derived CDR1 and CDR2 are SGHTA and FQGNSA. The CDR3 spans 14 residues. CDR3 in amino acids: CASSIGRGGTEAFF. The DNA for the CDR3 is TGTGCCAGCAGCATTGGGCGGGGAGGCACTGAAGCTTTCTTT.

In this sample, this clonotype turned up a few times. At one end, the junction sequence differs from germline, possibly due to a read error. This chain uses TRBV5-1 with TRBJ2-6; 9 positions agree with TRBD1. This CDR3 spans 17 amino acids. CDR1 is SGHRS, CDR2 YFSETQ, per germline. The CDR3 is CVSSPGTGFSGANVLTF. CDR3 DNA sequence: TGCGTCAGCAGCCCCGGGACAGGGTTTTCTGGGGCCAACGTCCTGACTTTC.

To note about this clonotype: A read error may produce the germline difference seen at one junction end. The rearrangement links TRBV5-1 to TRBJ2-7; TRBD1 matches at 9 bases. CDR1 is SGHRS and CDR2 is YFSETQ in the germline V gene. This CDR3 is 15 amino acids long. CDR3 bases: TGCGCCAGCAACTTGGGGCCGGGACAGGGTTACGAGCAGTACTTC. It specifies CASNLGPGQGYEQYF.

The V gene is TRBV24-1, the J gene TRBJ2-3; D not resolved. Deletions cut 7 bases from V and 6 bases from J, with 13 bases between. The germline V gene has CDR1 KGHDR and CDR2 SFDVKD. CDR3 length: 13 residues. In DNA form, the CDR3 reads TGTGCCACCAGCTCAGGCGGCCCGGATACGCAGTATTTT. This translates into CATSSGGPDTQYF.

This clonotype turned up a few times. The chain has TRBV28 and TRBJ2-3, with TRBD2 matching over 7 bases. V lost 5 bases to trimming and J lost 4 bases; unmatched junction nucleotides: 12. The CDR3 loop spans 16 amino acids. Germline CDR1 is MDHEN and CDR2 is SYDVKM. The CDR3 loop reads CASSLISGLAADTQYF. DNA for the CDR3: TGTGCCAGCAGTCTTATTAGCGGGTTGGCGGCAGATACGCAGTATTTT.

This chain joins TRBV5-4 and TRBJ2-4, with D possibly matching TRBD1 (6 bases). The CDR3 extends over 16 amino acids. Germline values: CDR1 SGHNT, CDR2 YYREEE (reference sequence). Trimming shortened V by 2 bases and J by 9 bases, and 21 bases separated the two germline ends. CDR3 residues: CASSLQGRGSEGIQYF. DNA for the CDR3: TGTGCCAGCAGCTTACAGGGAAGGGGTAGCGAGGGCATTCAGTACTTC. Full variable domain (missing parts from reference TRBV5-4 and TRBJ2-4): ETGVTQSPTHLIKTRGQQVTLRCSSQSGHNTVSWYQQALGQGPQFIFQYYREEENGRGNFPPRFSGLQFPNYSSELNVNALELDDSALYLCASSLQGRGSEGIQYFGAGTRLSVL.

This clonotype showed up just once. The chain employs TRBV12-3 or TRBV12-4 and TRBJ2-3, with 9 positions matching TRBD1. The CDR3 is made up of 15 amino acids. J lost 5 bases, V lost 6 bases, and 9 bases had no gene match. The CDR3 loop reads CASSSIGTGKDTQYF. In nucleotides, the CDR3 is TGTGCCAGCAGCTCCATCGGGACAGGGAAAGATACGCAGTATTTT.

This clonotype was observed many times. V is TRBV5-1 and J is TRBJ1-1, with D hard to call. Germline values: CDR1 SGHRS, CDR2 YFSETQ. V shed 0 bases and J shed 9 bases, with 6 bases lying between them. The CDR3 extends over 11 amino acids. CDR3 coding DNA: TGCGCCAGCAGCTTGGGGCCCCAAGCTTTCTTT. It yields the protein CASSLGPQAFF.

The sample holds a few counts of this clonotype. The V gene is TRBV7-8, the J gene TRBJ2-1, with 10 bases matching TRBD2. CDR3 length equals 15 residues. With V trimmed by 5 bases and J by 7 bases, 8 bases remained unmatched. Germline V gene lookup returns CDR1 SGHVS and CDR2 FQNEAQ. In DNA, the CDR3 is TGTGCCAGCAGCCCGGGACTAGCGTCCTGGAATGAGCAGTTCTTC. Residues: CASSPGLASWNEQFF.

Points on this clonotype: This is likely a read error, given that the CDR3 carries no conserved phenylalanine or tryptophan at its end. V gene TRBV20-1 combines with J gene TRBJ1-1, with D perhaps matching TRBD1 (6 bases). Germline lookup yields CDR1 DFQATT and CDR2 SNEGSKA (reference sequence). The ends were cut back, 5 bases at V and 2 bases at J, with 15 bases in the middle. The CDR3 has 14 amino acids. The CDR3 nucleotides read TGCAGTGCTGTATTCGAGACAGGAAACACTGAAGCTTTCTCT. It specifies CSAVFETGNTEAFS.

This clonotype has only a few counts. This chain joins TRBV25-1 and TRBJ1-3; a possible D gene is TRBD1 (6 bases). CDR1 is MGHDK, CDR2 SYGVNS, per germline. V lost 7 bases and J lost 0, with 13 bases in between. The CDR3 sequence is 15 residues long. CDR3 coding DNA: TGTGCCAGCACCGACGGGGACAACTCTGGAAACACCATATATTTT. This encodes CASTDGDNSGNTIYF. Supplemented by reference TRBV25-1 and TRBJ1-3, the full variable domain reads EADIYQTPRYLVIGTGKKITLECSQTMGHDKMYWYQQDPGMELHLIHYSYGVNSTEKGDLSSESTVSRIRTEHFPLTLESARPSHTSQYLCASTDGDNSGNTIYFGEGSWLTVV.

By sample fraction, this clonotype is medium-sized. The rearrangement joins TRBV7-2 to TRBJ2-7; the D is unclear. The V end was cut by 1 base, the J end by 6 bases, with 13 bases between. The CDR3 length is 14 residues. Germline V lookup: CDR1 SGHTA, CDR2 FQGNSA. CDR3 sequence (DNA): TGTGCCAGCAGCTTAGGGCAAAATCCTTCCGAGCAGTACTTC. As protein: CASSLGQNPSEQYF.

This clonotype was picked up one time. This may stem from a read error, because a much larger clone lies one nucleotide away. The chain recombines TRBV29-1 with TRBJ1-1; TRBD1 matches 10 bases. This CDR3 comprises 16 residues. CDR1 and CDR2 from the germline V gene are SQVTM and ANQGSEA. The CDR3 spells CCADPGTGQGTTEAFF. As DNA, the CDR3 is TGCTGCGCCGATCCGGGAACGGGACAGGGGACCACTGAAGCTTTCTTT.

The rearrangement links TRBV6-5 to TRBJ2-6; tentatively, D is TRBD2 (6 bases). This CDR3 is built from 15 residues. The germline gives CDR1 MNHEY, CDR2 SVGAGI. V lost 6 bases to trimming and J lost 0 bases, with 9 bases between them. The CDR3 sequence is CASSPGGSGANVLTF. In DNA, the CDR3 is TGTGCCAGCAGCCCCGGGGGCTCTGGGGCCAACGTCCTGACTTTC.

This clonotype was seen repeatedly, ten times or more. CDR3 protein: CASSGTGWEGYTF. DNA of the CDR3: TGTGCCAGCTCCGGGACGGGCTGGGAAGGCTACACCTTC. This chain joins TRBV7-2 and TRBJ1-2; possible D gene TRBD1, 5 bases. The CDR3 is 13 residues long. Deletions cut 8 bases from V and 8 bases from J, with 18 bases between. From germline, CDR1 is SGHTA and CDR2 FQGNSA.

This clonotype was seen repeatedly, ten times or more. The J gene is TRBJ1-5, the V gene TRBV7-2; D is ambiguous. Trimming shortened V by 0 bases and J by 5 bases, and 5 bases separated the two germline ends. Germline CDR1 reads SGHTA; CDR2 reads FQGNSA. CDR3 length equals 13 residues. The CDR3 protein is CASSLARDQPQHF. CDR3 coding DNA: TGTGCCAGCAGCTTAGCAAGGGATCAGCCCCAGCATTTT.

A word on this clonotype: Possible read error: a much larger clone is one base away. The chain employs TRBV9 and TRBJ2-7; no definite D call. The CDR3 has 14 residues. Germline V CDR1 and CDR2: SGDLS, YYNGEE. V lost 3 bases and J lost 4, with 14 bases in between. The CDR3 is CASSGGTNQYEQYF. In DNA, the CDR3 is TGTGCCAGCAGCGGAGGAACTAATCAGTACGAGCAGTACTTC.

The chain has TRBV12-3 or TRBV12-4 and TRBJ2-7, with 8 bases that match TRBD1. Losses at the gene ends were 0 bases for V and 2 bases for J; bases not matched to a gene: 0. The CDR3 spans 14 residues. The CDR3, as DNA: TGTGCCAGCAGTTTAGCACAGGGGGCCTACGAGCAGTACTTC. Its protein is CASSLAQGAYEQYF.

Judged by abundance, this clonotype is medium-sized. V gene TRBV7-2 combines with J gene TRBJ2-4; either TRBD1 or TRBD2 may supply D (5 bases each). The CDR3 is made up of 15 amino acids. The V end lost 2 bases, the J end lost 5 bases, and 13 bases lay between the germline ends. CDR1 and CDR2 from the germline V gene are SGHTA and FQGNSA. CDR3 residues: CASSLRGGGENIQYF. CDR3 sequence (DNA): TGTGCCAGCAGCTTACGGGGCGGTGGGGAAAACATTCAGTACTTC.